This T cell receptor (beta chain) was obtained from a study of shared clonotypes between healthy human individuals. Study overall: The donors, a couple of women and three men, were aged 18 to 49. Notes on the study in general: Among a few donors, about 5% of naive CD4 clonotypes were found in common. It was expected that sequencing depth would affect clonotype sharing among donors.

The investigators split CD4+ cells into a CD45RA+ naive subset and a CD45RA-negative memory subset. Profiled with immunoSEQ multiplex PCR; TCRdb holds only in-frame clones, not every one. The sample shows under 850,000 clones, just under 75% of them seen only once. On this clone itself: Its specificity is unknown.

The specimen was memory CD4+ T cells sorted from blood. The sample's subset: CD45RA-negative fraction. The receptor was derived from a woman aged 25-40 years in good health.

The CDR3 bases are TGTGCCAGCAGCTTGAGCCAGGGGAAGGGCTACACCTTC. Translating gives CASSLSQGKGYTF. The chain links TRBV5-6 to TRBJ1-2, with a possible D match to TRBD1 (6 bases). The CDR3 totals 13 residues. Trimming took 1 base from V and 8 from J, leaving 12 bases between them. Germline CDR1 and CDR2: SGHDT and YYEEEE.